This record concerns one T cell receptor beta chain sequence. Its target is not known. The PBMCs originated from around 10 ml of fresh peripheral blood. In germline, CDR1 is LNHNV, CDR2 YYDKDF (reference sequence). This CDR3 comprises 14 residues. Germline trimming cut 10 bases from V and 7 bases from J; bases unmatched to any gene: 14. This entry is derived from a study of Graves' ophthalmopathy and Graves' hyperthyroidism. Overall study findings and caveats: The blood repertoire also included most expanded thyroid clonotypes above 0.001 frequency.

Researchers took RNA transcripts and amplified TCR beta CDR3 regions from them. First-round RT-PCR employed HTBI primers, with a second-round multiplex PCR after it. TCRdb recomputed calls from the multiplex PCR reads with MiXCR, one row per CDR3 protein. The table records about 740,000 distinct CDR3 sequences, 40% of them present only once. Sequenced material: peripheral blood. The clonotype was recovered from an adult man with Graves' ophthalmopathy. The gene calls are TRBV15 and TRBJ1-1; 8 bases are a match to TRBD1. CDR3 nucleotide sequence: TGTGCCAGCAGTGAAGGGCAGGGGGCAAATGAAGCTTTCTTT. It yields the protein CASSEGQGANEAFF.